The 5 T cell receptor beta chains given below trace back to one sample, sequenced in a study of response to subunit inactivated influenza vaccine. Using its own MiXCR run on the RT-PCR reads, TCRdb lists one record per CDR3 protein. The data contain fewer than 600,000 distinct CDR3 sequences, about 7.2% of them singletons. The sequenced sample was PBMCs from blood, obtained less than 25 months after vaccination. The receptors derive from a man aged 45 to 70 who received an inactivated influenza vaccine.

In DNA, the CDR3 is TGTGCCAGCAGCGTATCCGGGATTAGCACAGATACGCAGTATTTT. This encodes CASSVSGISTDTQYF. The V call is TRBV9, the J call TRBJ2-3; weak D call: TRBD2 (5 bases). The V and J ends lost 1 base and 0 bases respectively, with 9 bases between them. This CDR3 has 15 amino acids. Germline V lookup: CDR1 SGDLS, CDR2 YYNGEE.

This clonotype showed up many times. The chain combines TRBV9 with TRBJ2-5; 10 bases fit TRBD2. CDR3 length: 15 amino acids. Germline V gives CDR1 SGDLS, CDR2 YYNGEE. The trim removed 1 base at V and 4 bases at J, leaving 4 bases unmatched. The CDR3 DNA is TGTGCCAGCAGCGTAACTAGCGGGGCCCGAGAGACCCAGTACTTC. As protein: CASSVTSGARETQYF.

A few counts support this clonotype. The chain recombines TRBV29-1 with TRBJ1-2; TRBD1 matches at 7 bases. CDR3 length: 14 residues. In germline, CDR1 is SQVTM, CDR2 ANQGSEA. Germline trimming cut 5 bases from V and 3 bases from J; bases unmatched to any gene: 9. DNA of the CDR3: TGCAGCGTTAGCGCAGGGGGTGATCACTATGGCTACACCTTC. It specifies CSVSAGGDHYGYTF. Full variable domain (outside the CDR3, taken from reference TRBV29-1 and TRBJ1-2): SAVISQKPSRDICQRGTSLTIQCQVDSQVTMMFWYRQQPGQSLTLIATANQGSEATYESGFVIDKFPISRPNLTFSTLTVSNMSPEDSSIYLCSVSAGGDHYGYTFGSGTRLTVV.

This clonotype has a count of ten or more. V usage is TRBV12-3 or TRBV12-4 and J usage is TRBJ2-3; a possible D gene is TRBD1 (5 bases). V shed 2 bases and J shed 0 bases, with 12 bases lying between them. The CDR3 totals 16 residues. CDR3 sequence: CASSLIGAYSTDTQYF. The CDR3 DNA sequence: TGTGCCAGCAGTTTAATAGGGGCATATAGCACAGATACGCAGTATTTT.

This clonotype was observed a handful of times. This rearrangement joins TRBV4-1 to TRBJ2-2, with TRBD1 as a possible D gene (7 bases). Per germline, CDR1 MGHRA and CDR2 YSYEKL. This CDR3 contains 19 residues. V lost 0 bases and J 6 bases, leaving 23 bases between the germline ends. CDR3 bases: TGCGCCAGCAGCCAAGAGGAGGGCTTGCCAGGGGGAAGGTCCGGGGAGCTGTTTTTT. This codes for CASSQEEGLPGGRSGELFF.